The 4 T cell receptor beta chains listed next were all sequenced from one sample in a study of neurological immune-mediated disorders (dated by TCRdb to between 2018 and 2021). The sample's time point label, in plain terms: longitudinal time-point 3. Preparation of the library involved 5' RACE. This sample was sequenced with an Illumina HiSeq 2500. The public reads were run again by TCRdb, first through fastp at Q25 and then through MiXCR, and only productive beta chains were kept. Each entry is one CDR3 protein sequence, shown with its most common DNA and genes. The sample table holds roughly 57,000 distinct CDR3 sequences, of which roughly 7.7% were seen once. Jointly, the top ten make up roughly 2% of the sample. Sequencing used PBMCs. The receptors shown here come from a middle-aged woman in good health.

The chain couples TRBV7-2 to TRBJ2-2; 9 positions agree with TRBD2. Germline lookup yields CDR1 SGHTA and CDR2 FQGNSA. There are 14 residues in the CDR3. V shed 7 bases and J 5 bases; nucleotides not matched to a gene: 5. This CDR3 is CASNPSGATGELFF. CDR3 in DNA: TGTGCCAGCAACCCTAGCGGGGCTACCGGGGAGCTGTTTTTT. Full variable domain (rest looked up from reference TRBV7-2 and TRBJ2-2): GAGVSQSPSNKVTEKGKDVELRCDPISGHTALYWYRQSLGQGLEFLIYFQGNSAPDKSGLPSDRFSAERTGGSVSTLTIQRTQQEDSAVYLCASNPSGATGELFFGEGSRLTVL.

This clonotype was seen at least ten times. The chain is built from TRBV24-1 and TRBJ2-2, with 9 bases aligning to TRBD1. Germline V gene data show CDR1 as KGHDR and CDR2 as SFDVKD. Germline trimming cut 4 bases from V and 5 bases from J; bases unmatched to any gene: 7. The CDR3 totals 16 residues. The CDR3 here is CATSDPGTGSTGELFF. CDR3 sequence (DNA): TGTGCCACCAGTGACCCCGGGACAGGGTCAACCGGGGAGCTGTTTTTT.

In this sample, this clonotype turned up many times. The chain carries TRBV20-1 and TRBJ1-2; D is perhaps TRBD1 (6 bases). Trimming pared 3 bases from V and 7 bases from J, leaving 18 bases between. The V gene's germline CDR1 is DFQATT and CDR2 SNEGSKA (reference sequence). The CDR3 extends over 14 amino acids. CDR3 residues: CSASPPTGLSGYTF. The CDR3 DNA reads TGCAGTGCTAGCCCTCCCACAGGGTTGAGTGGCTACACCTTC.

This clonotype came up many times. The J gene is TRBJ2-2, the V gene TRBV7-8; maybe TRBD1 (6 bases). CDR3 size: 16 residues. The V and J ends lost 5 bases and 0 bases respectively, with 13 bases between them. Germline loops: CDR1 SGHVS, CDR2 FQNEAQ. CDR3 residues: CASSAYRVTNTGELFF. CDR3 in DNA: TGTGCCAGCAGCGCATACAGGGTAACGAACACCGGGGAGCTGTTTTTT.